The rows below give T cell receptor beta chains drawn from one sample of a study of Graves' ophthalmopathy and Graves' hyperthyroidism. TCRdb itself ran the multiplex PCR reads through MiXCR, one entry per CDR3 protein. The sample carries fewer than 350,000 distinct CDR3 sequences, about a sixth recorded once. Specimen: peripheral blood. The receptors come from an adult man with Graves' ophthalmopathy. The CDR3 runs from the conserved cysteine through the conserved F or W. The D gene is left open where the match is weak. Clone size appears in some rows only: once, few, many, or a class for an expanded clone.

cdr3_length	d_call	v_call	clone_size	j_call	cdr3_aa	cdr3_nt
14	TRBD1	TRBV11-2	-	TRBJ2-7	CASSPTGGMYEQYF	TGTGCCAGCAGCCCGACAGGGGGAATGTACGAGCAGTACTTC
15	-	TRBV6-2/TRBV6-3	many	TRBJ1-3	CASGRGTKGRNTIYF	TGTGCCAGCGGACGAGGGACAAAAGGCCGAAACACCATATATTTT
14	-	TRBV28	many	TRBJ1-1	CASSFSRVGTEAFF	TGTGCCAGCAGTTTCTCAAGGGTTGGCACTGAAGCTTTCTTT
15	-	TRBV20-1	many	TRBJ1-5	CSAKIDSLSNQPQHF	TGCAGTGCTAAAATCGACAGTCTAAGCAATCAGCCCCAGCATTTT
14	TRBD1	TRBV15	many	TRBJ1-2	CATSSDRGNYGYTF	TGTGCCACCAGCAGCGACAGGGGAAACTATGGCTACACCTTC
13	-	TRBV9	many	TRBJ1-2	CASSVDGGYGYTF	TGTGCCAGCAGCGTAGACGGGGGCTATGGCTACACCTTC
16	TRBD2	TRBV11-2	-	TRBJ2-7	CASSSGRQGAFEEQYF	TGTGCCAGCAGCTCCGGGAGGCAGGGAGCTTTTGAGGAGCAGTACTTC
14	TRBD1	TRBV6-5	many	TRBJ1-1	CASSSQGGSTEAFF	TGTGCCAGCAGCTCGCAGGGGGGATCGACTGAAGCTTTCTTT
13	-	TRBV6-5	many	TRBJ1-2	CASRVGINYGYTF	TGTGCCAGCAGGGTTGGCATCAACTATGGCTACACCTTC
12	-	TRBV14	many	TRBJ2-2	CASSQGKRELFF	TGTGCCAGCAGCCAGGGGAAGAGGGAGCTGTTTTTT
14	-	TRBV10-3	many	TRBJ2-5	CAIRLGADQETQYF	TGTGCCATCCGGCTTGGAGCGGACCAAGAGACCCAGTACTTC
13	-	TRBV4-1	many	TRBJ2-7	CASSQVQTYEQYF	TGCGCCAGCAGCCAAGTCCAAACCTACGAGCAGTACTTC
15	TRBD1	TRBV6-2/TRBV6-3	once	TRBJ2-7	CASSMGTARSYEQYF	TGTGCCAGCAGTATGGGGACAGCCAGATCCTACGAGCAGTACTTC
14	TRBD1	TRBV20-1	many	TRBJ2-4	CSASHPGTGIVQYF	TGCAGTGCTAGCCACCCCGGGACAGGGATCGTTCAGTACTTC
16	TRBD1	TRBV7-2	many	TRBJ2-5	CASSHLPGQGAETQYF	TGTGCCAGCAGCCATCTACCGGGACAGGGGGCGGAGACCCAGTACTTC
15	TRBD1	TRBV5-1	few	TRBJ1-1	CASRTGQGENTEAFF	TGCGCCAGTAGGACGGGACAGGGGGAAAACACTGAAGCTTTCTTT
10	-	TRBV29-1	many	TRBJ2-7	CSAVDYEQYF	TGCAGCGCAGTCGACTACGAGCAGTACTTC
16	TRBD1	TRBV18	many	TRBJ1-5	CASSPEDRVSNQPQHF	TGTGCCAGCTCACCCGAGGACAGGGTAAGCAATCAGCCCCAGCATTTT
19	TRBD1	TRBV10-3	many	TRBJ1-2	CAIRPLLSGNRGPNYGYTF	TGTGCCATCAGGCCCCTTCTTTCCGGAAACAGGGGGCCTAACTATGGCTACACCTTC
13	-	TRBV20-1	once	TRBJ2-7	CSAPSRGSYEQYF	TGCAGTGCCCCATCTAGAGGTTCCTACGAGCAGTACTTC
16	-	TRBV11-2	many	TRBJ2-2	CASNSSEGSNTGELFF	TGTGCCAGCAACTCTAGTGAGGGATCGAACACCGGGGAGCTGTTTTTT
17	-	TRBV6-1	many	TRBJ1-5	CASSERHLKFSNQPQHF	TGTGCCAGCAGTGAAAGGCACCTGAAATTTAGCAATCAGCCCCAGCATTTT
17	TRBD1	TRBV6-4	-	TRBJ1-2	CASTKGDRAPRRYGYTF	TGTGCCAGCACCAAAGGGGACAGGGCCCCCCGGCGCTATGGCTACACCTTC
16	-	TRBV28	-	TRBJ2-5	CASSSLLQLIQETQYF	TGTGCCAGCAGTTCCCTCCTACAGCTCATACAAGAGACCCAGTACTTC
14	TRBD1	TRBV6-2/TRBV6-3	many	TRBJ1-2	CASSYSGQGAGYTF	TGTGCCAGCAGTTACTCGGGACAGGGGGCTGGCTACACCTTC
16	-	TRBV6-5	many	TRBJ1-5	CASVRSASNSNQPQHF	TGTGCCAGCGTACGATCCGCGTCCAATAGCAATCAGCCCCAGCATTTT
14	TRBD2	TRBV6-1	many	TRBJ2-4	CASRMGQRTSSLYF	TGTGCCAGCAGGATGGGACAAAGGACTAGCTCACTGTACTTC
16	TRBD2	TRBV28	-	TRBJ2-7	CASSHGFGGRAYEQYF	TGTGCCAGCAGTCATGGTTTCGGCGGGAGGGCCTACGAGCAGTACTTC
16	-	TRBV11-2	many	TRBJ2-2	CASSLRAGANTGELFF	TGTGCCAGCAGCTTAAGGGCAGGGGCGAACACCGGGGAGCTGTTTTTT
14	-	TRBV12-3/TRBV12-4	-	TRBJ1-1	CASTPIQRNTEAFF	TGTGCCAGCACCCCCATTCAACGGAACACTGAAGCTTTCTTT
15	TRBD1	TRBV5-1	many	TRBJ1-6	CASSPYGTDQGTLHF	TGCGCCAGCAGCCCATACGGGACAGACCAGGGCACCCTCCACTTT
14	-	TRBV7-2	many	TRBJ1-1	CASSSLQGGTLIFF	TGTGCCAGCAGCTCATTACAGGGTGGCACCCTGATTTTTTTT
15	TRBD1	TRBV30	many	TRBJ1-3	CAWSPHRGTGNTIYF	TGTGCCTGGAGTCCCCACAGGGGAACTGGAAACACCATATATTTT
12	-	TRBV10-3	-	TRBJ2-7	CASGPDPYEQYF	TGTGCCAGCGGTCCGGATCCCTACGAGCAGTACTTC
16	TRBD1	TRBV30	few	TRBJ1-6	CAWSGQGGRMNSPLHF	TGTGCCTGGAGTGGACAGGGAGGTAGGATGAATTCACCCCTCCACTTT
16	-	TRBV11-2	many	TRBJ2-2	CASSLLFGANTGELFF	TGTGCCAGCAGCTTACTCTTTGGAGCGAACACCGGGGAGCTGTTTTTT
14	-	TRBV5-1	many	TRBJ1-1	CASSLGRRNTEAFF	TGCGCCAGCAGCTTGGGTCGAAGGAACACTGAAGCTTTCTTT
24	TRBD2	TRBV7-1	-	TRBJ2-5	CASSSPIRQGATSGRALSVETQYF	TGTGCCAGCAGCTCCCCTATTCGGCAGGGGGCAACTAGCGGGAGGGCCCTCAGTGTGGAGACCCAGTACTTC
12	-	TRBV12-3/TRBV12-4	many	TRBJ1-1	CASSFSPTEAFF	TGTGCCAGCAGTTTTTCCCCCACTGAAGCTTTCTTT
13	-	TRBV29-1	many	TRBJ2-5	CSVGKGPGETQYF	TGCAGCGTGGGGAAGGGACCGGGGGAGACCCAGTACTTC
15	-	TRBV12-3/TRBV12-4	many	TRBJ1-1	CASSPRGVLVTEAFF	TGTGCCAGCAGCCCTAGAGGGGTCCTGGTCACTGAAGCTTTCTTT
13	-	TRBV19	many	TRBJ1-5	CASSMGANQPQHF	TGTGCCAGTAGTATGGGTGCAAATCAGCCCCAGCATTTT
14	-	TRBV7-2	many	TRBJ1-1	CASSLQYGGTEAFF	TGTGCCAGCAGCTTACAATACGGGGGCACTGAAGCTTTCTTT
15	-	TRBV20-1	many	TRBJ2-2	CSARDEGRREGELFF	TGCAGTGCTAGAGATGAGGGGCGCCGGGAAGGGGAGCTGTTTTTT
15	-	TRBV7-8	many	TRBJ2-7	CASSLSTPSSYEQYF	TGTGCCAGCAGCTTATCGACTCCCAGCTCCTACGAGCAGTACTTC
13	-	TRBV7-9	-	TRBJ1-2	CASSPLGDYGYTF	TGTGCCAGCAGCCCCCTTGGGGACTATGGCTACACCTTC
13	-	TRBV7-9	many	TRBJ1-5	CASSLGLAQPQHF	TGTGCCAGCAGCTTAGGGTTGGCTCAGCCCCAGCATTTT
17	TRBD2	TRBV6-5	-	TRBJ2-7	CASSYSRASGSSYEQYF	TGTGCCAGCAGTTACTCTCGGGCTAGCGGGAGCTCCTACGAGCAGTACTTC
18	TRBD2	TRBV20-1	many	TRBJ2-5	CSARDETSGSFYGETQYF	TGCAGTGCTAGAGACGAGACTAGCGGGAGTTTTTATGGAGAGACCCAGTACTTC
13	-	TRBV18	few	TRBJ1-2	CASSLGPYYGYTF	TGTGCCAGCTCATTGGGACCATACTATGGCTACACCTTC